This paragraph covers one TCR beta chain sequence. Its antigen remains unidentified. Sequencing of cultured CD4+ T cell DNA used the Oncomine TCR Beta short-read assay. MiXCR, applied by TCRdb to the PCR reads, yields one record per CDR3 protein. The table records roughly 24,000 distinct CDR3 sequences, 64% of them present only once. The CDR3 has 14 residues. Germline V gives CDR1 SGHVS, CDR2 FQNEAQ. V gave up 2 bases and J gave up 1 base, with 8 bases separating them. This sample was included in a study of vaccination and CD4 T cells after COVID-19. Treatment specified: 10-day PBMC culture with coronavirus spike peptide pools or control peptides (ViraFEST assay). Half of the medium was exchanged for fresh IL-2 medium, first on day 3 and then on day 7.

The source of this sequence is a human donor who had recovered from COVID-19. The rearrangement uses TRBV7-8 and TRBJ1-1; unclear D gene. The sequencing input was CD4+ T cells from blood, cultured in vitro. The CDR3 protein is CASSLPWGNTEAFF. For the CDR3, the DNA is TGTGCCAGCAGCTTACCCTGGGGGAACACTGAAGCTTTCTTT.